Detailed here is one TCR beta chain. Deletions cut 7 bases from V and 4 bases from J, with 17 bases between. The CDR3 runs 15 residues. In germline, CDR1 is LNHDA, CDR2 SQIVND (reference sequence). This specimen belongs to a study of control samples from healthy donors and cancer patients. Clones were sequenced by immunoSEQ multiplex PCR, and TCRdb holds only the in-frame ones, with some missing. Here the sample spans 100,000 to 150,000 clones, around 90% being singletons. Sequencing was performed on blood. The source is a man aged 35 to 55 in good health. The rearrangement joins TRBV19 to TRBJ2-1, with a tentative D call TRBD2 (7 bases). The CDR3 DNA sequence: TGTGCCAGTACCCTCGACCGGGGGGCTTACAATGAGCAGTTCTTC. Encoded protein: CASTLDRGAYNEQFF.